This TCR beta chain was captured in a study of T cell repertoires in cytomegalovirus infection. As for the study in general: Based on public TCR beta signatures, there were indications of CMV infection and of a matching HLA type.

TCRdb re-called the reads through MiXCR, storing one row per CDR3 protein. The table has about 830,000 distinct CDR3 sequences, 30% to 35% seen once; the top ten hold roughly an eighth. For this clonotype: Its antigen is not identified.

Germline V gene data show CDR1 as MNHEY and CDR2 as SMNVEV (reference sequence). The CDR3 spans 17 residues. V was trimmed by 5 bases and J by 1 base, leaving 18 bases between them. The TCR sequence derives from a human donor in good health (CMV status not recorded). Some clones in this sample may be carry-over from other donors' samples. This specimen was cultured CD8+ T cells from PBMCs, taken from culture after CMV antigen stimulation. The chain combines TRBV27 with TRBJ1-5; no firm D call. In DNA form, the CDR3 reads TGTGCCAGCAGTGGGGATTACGGTCGGGTAAGCAATCAGCCCCAGCATTTT. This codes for CASSGDYGRVSNQPQHF.